One and the same sample provided the 28 T cell receptor beta chains below, sequenced in a study of metastatic and nonmetastatic thyroid tumors (dated by TCRdb to about 2020). Libraries were built with PCR. Sequencing took place on an Illumina HiSeq 4000. TCRdb cleaned the public reads at Q25 with fastp, built clones with MiXCR and kept in-frame beta chains. In all, the sample holds about 4,300 clones, and less than 35% of those were seen once. The leading ten clones occupy 25% to 30% of the sample. No patient had received any treatment before thyroid surgery. Sequencing was carried out using adjacent normal tissue. The origin of the receptors is a female donor with papillary thyroid cancer or a benign thyroid nodule (not recorded which). Some clones in this sample may be carry-over from other donors' samples.

This clone is judged large. The chain links TRBV6-5 to TRBJ1-3; D is ambiguous. The CDR3 has 13 amino acids. V lost 0 bases to trimming and J lost 7 bases, with 7 bases between them. Germline V gene lookup returns CDR1 MNHEY and CDR2 SVGAGI. The CDR3 DNA reads TGTGCCAGCAGTTACTCCACGGGCAACACCATATATTTT. Translated, it gives CASSYSTGNTIYF.

This chain links TRBV6-5 with TRBJ1-2; D unresolved. This CDR3 spans 15 amino acids. Trimming removed 4 bases from V and 3 bases from J, with 15 bases in between. CDR1 is MNHEY, CDR2 SVGAGI, per germline. In DNA form, the CDR3 reads TGTGCCAGCAGTTGTGTCGGCGGCAATTACTATGGCTACACCTTC. Protein product: CASSCVGGNYYGYTF.

This clone is judged large (0.1 to 1%). J is TRBJ2-7 and V is TRBV7-2; D remains unclear. CDR1 and CDR2 (germline): SGHTA, FQGNSA. The V end was cut by 4 bases, the J end by 3 bases, with 10 bases between. This CDR3 is built from 13 residues. The CDR3 sequence: CASSSNGVYEQYF. The CDR3 bases are TGTGCCAGCAGCTCGAATGGAGTCTACGAGCAGTACTTC.

This clone was detected only a few times. V and J are TRBV6-1 and TRBJ2-3, with 13 bases lining up with TRBD2. V lost 8 bases to trimming and J lost 12 bases; unmatched junction nucleotides: 5. The CDR3 is made up of 12 amino acids. Germline assignment: CDR1 MNHNS and CDR2 SASEGT. CDR3: CASGTSGNPQYF. The CDR3 nucleotides read TGTGCCAGCGGGACTAGCGGGAACCCACAGTATTTT.

The V and J genes are TRBV28 and TRBJ1-2; a weak D match, TRBD1 (6 bases). CDR3 size: 15 residues. The V gene lost 2 bases and the J gene lost 4 bases, with 14 bases spanning the gap. In germline, CDR1 is MDHEN, CDR2 SYDVKM. Here the CDR3 DNA reads TGTGCCAGCAGTTTAAGGCAGGACAGCCTCTATGGCTACACCTTC. Encoded protein: CASSLRQDSLYGYTF.

This clone is large (0.1 to 1%) within its sample. This chain uses TRBV6-1 with TRBJ2-3; no clear D gene. There are 15 residues in the CDR3. V was pared by 5 bases and J by 4 bases, with 16 bases between. Germline V lookup: CDR1 MNHNS, CDR2 SASEGT. CDR3 amino acids: CASSFGGPLSDTQYF. For the CDR3, the DNA is TGTGCCAGCAGTTTCGGCGGCCCCTTGTCAGATACGCAGTATTTT.

The chain is built from TRBV19 and TRBJ1-1, with 8 bases identical to TRBD1. The V and J ends lost 5 bases and 3 bases, in that order; junction bases with no gene match: 5. Germline V CDR1 and CDR2: LNHDA, SQIVND (reference sequence). The CDR3 is 14 residues long. CDR3 sequence: CASSAQGGDTEAFF. The CDR3 region has the DNA TGTGCCAGTAGTGCACAGGGGGGAGACACTGAAGCTTTCTTT.

The table lists this clone with a few counts. The chain recombines TRBV12-3 or TRBV12-4 with TRBJ2-2; TRBD1 matches at 9 bases. The CDR3 loop spans 15 amino acids. With 6 bases clipped from V and 5 bases from J, the junction kept 7 bases outside the gene matches. CDR3 DNA sequence: TGTGCCAGCAGCCATGGGACAGGGTTTACCGGGGAGCTGTTTTTT. It yields the protein CASSHGTGFTGELFF.

In its sample, this clone ranks as large (0.1 to 1%). Here the CDR3 reads CASSPGQKLYGYTF. The CDR3 coding sequence is TGTGCCAGCAGCCCCGGACAGAAACTCTATGGCTACACCTTC. The chain is built from TRBV5-4 and TRBJ1-2, with D possibly TRBD1 on 6 matching bases. This CDR3 contains 14 residues. Trimming took 4 bases from V and 4 from J, leaving 14 bases between them. Germline V gene data show CDR1 as SGHNT and CDR2 as YYREEE (reference sequence). Complete variable domain (other parts from reference TRBV5-4 and TRBJ1-2): ETGVTQSPTHLIKTRGQQVTLRCSSQSGHNTVSWYQQALGQGPQFIFQYYREEENGRGNFPPRFSGLQFPNYSSELNVNALELDDSALYLCASSPGQKLYGYTFGSGTRLTVV.

This clone came up a few times. This chain uses TRBV27 with TRBJ2-7; the D is unclear. The germline V gene encodes CDR1 MNHEY and CDR2 SMNVEV (reference sequence). The CDR3 runs 11 residues. Trimming removed 6 bases from V and 6 bases from J, with 9 bases in between. CDR3 protein: CASSSRSEQYF. CDR3 nucleotides: TGTGCCAGCAGCTCGAGGAGCGAGCAGTACTTC.

This chain connects TRBV5-5 to TRBJ2-3, with D perhaps TRBD2 (5 bases). Deletions cut 5 bases from V and 3 bases from J, with 13 bases between. This CDR3 region has 14 residues. Per germline, CDR1 SGHKS and CDR2 YYEKEE (reference sequence). As DNA, the CDR3 is TGTGCCAGCAGTCAGAGCGTAGCGACAGATACGCAGTATTTT. It yields the protein CASSQSVATDTQYF.

This chain joins TRBV11-2 and TRBJ1-4, with D tentatively TRBD1 (6 bases). Germline-derived CDR1 and CDR2 are SGHAT and FQNNGV. Deletions cut 5 bases from V and 4 bases from J, with 14 bases between. The CDR3 runs 15 residues. The CDR3 nucleotides are TGTGCCAGCAGCAACCAGGGGTTAAGTAATGAAAAACTGTTTTTT. Its protein product is CASSNQGLSNEKLFF.

The chain recombines TRBV30 with TRBJ1-6; 7 nucleotides match TRBD1. CDR3 length equals 14 residues. The germline gives CDR1 GTSNPN, CDR2 SVGIG (reference sequence). V gave up 2 bases and J gave up 5 bases; unmatched junction bases: 3. The CDR3 is CAWSSGQDNSPLHF. The DNA of the CDR3 is TGTGCCTGGAGTTCAGGACAGGATAATTCACCCCTCCACTTT.

This clone occurred a few times. Because it lacks the conserved phenylalanine or tryptophan at the end, this CDR3 is likely a read error. The DNA is left out, because the CDR3 cannot be placed on it with certainty; the CDR3 is given as TCRdb lists it. Other DNA sequences in the sample encode the same CDR3. The rearrangement uses TRBV12-3 or TRBV12-4 and TRBJ1-1. The CDR3 spans 12 residues, counting both ends. The CDR3 is CASSFGSTAAIC.

V and J are TRBV7-2 and TRBJ1-3; D gene uncertain. V lost 9 bases and J 3 bases, leaving 12 bases between the germline ends. The CDR3 has 13 amino acids. Germline V lookup: CDR1 SGHTA, CDR2 FQGNSA. For the CDR3, the DNA is TGTGCCAGTAGACTCCCCCATGGAAACACCATATATTTT. Residues: CASRLPHGNTIYF.

Of note for this clone: Relative to the germline gene, one junction end is altered; a read error may explain this. The genes are TRBV6-1 and TRBJ2-1; D gene unclear. CDR3 size: 12 residues. Germline CDR1 and CDR2: MNHNS and SASEGT. The CDR3 here is CSSYTIYNEQFF. CDR3 coding DNA: TGCTCGTCCTACACCATCTACAATGAGCAGTTCTTC.

This clone appeared a few times. V usage is TRBV27 and J usage is TRBJ1-5; D possibly corresponds to TRBD1 (5 bases). This CDR3 comprises 14 residues. Trimming cost V 4 bases and J 3 bases, with 10 bases left between them. Germline V gives CDR1 MNHEY, CDR2 SMNVEV (reference sequence). The CDR3 DNA is TGTGCCAGCAGTTACGCGGGGGACAATCAGCCCCAGCATTTT. It is translated as CASSYAGDNQPQHF.

This clone has at least ten counts. The V gene is TRBV6-1, the J gene TRBJ2-7; D is possibly TRBD1 (6 bases). The germline CDR1 and CDR2 sequences are MNHNS and SASEGT. Trimming left V 1 base short and J 2 bases short, with 15 bases between. This CDR3 contains 16 residues. CDR3 DNA: TGTGCCAGCAGTGAAGAGGGCAGGGGTTATACCTACGAGCAGTACTTC. Translating gives CASSEEGRGYTYEQYF.

The chain recombines TRBV11-2 with TRBJ2-1, with 10 nucleotides matching TRBD1. The CDR3 covers 16 residues. In germline, CDR1 is SGHAT, CDR2 FQNNGV. V trimming: 7 bases; J trimming: 8 bases; junction bases outside the gene matches: 14. The CDR3 loop reads CASTTFTTGGLDEQFF. CDR3 sequence (DNA): TGTGCCAGCACCACTTTCACGACAGGGGGCTTAGATGAGCAGTTCTTC.

A word on this clone: Just one base apart from a much larger clone, this may be a read error. J is TRBJ2-7 and V is TRBV6-6; D not resolved. The CDR3 loop spans 14 amino acids. The germline V gene has CDR1 MNHNY and CDR2 SVGAGI (reference sequence). The V and J ends lost 2 bases and 0 bases respectively, with 8 bases between them. The CDR3, as DNA: TGTGCCAGCAGTTACGTACAGCGCTCCTACGAGCAGTACTTC. Its translation is CASSYVQRSYEQYF.

This clone was counted a few times. Its ends do not fully match the called genes, so a read error is possible. The chain has TRBV7-8 and TRBJ1-6; D is ambiguous. The CDR3 contains 11 residues. From germline, CDR1 is SGHVS and CDR2 FQNEAQ. CDR3 bases: TGTGCCAGCAGCTTAGGTTCACCCCTCAACTTT. It yields the protein CASSLGSPLNF.

At least ten counts were recorded for this clone. The gene calls are TRBV29-1 and TRBJ2-7; possibly TRBD2 for D (5 bases). The CDR3 runs to 13 residues. CDR1 is SQVTM, CDR2 ANQGSEA, per germline. The ends were cut back, 1 base at V and 7 bases at J, with 14 bases in the middle. CDR3 amino acids: CSVEASSTGEQYF. CDR3 nucleotides: TGCAGCGTTGAAGCTTCCTCGACGGGGGAGCAGTACTTC.

This clone is labeled as large. One junction end disagrees with the germline gene, perhaps due to a read error. This chain links TRBV12-3 or TRBV12-4 with TRBJ1-6; D is unresolved. This CDR3 has 12 residues. The DNA for the CDR3 is TGTACCAGCAGTCCCCGGGATTCACCCCTCCACTTT. It codes for CTSSPRDSPLHF.

The V call is TRBV20-1, the J call TRBJ2-3, with 11 positions matching TRBD2. V was clipped by 0 bases and J by 4 bases; unmatched bases: 3. In germline, CDR1 is DFQATT, CDR2 SNEGSKA (reference sequence). This CDR3 spans 15 amino acids. CDR3 residues: CSAREASGRPDTQYF. The CDR3 DNA is TGCAGTGCTAGAGAAGCTAGCGGGAGGCCAGATACGCAGTATTTT.

The chain links TRBV10-3 to TRBJ1-1; D may be TRBD1 (6 bases). V was cut by 0 bases and J by 5 bases, with 13 bases left in between. There are 15 residues in the CDR3. CDR1 and CDR2 from the germline V gene are ENHRY and SYGVKD. Here the CDR3 DNA reads TGTGCCATCAGTGAGTCCGGGGGGCAGCGAACTGAAGCTTTCTTT. Translation: CAISESGGQRTEAFF.

This clone was detected a few times. The chain has TRBV25-1 and TRBJ2-7; 12 bases map to TRBD1. The CDR3 totals 16 residues. Germline V CDR1 and CDR2: MGHDK, SYGVNS. Germline trimming cut 4 bases from V and 0 bases from J; bases unmatched to any gene: 4. The CDR3 loop is CASSGGTGGLSYEQYF. CDR3 nucleotide sequence: TGTGCCAGCAGTGGTGGGACAGGGGGCCTCTCCTACGAGCAGTACTTC.

In this sample, this clone turned up a few times. DNA for the CDR3: TGCAGTGCTAGAGATGATTTTGGCGCTAGCCTCTACAATGAGCAGTTCTTC. The encoded protein is CSARDDFGASLYNEQFF. V gene TRBV20-1 combines with J gene TRBJ2-1; maybe TRBD2 (5 bases). V gave up 0 bases and J gave up 3 bases, with 18 bases separating them. The CDR3 consists of 17 residues. CDR1 and CDR2 (germline): DFQATT, SNEGSKA (reference sequence).

The rearrangement links TRBV5-1 to TRBJ1-1; D perhaps matches TRBD1 (5 bases). Trimming left V 2 bases short and J 0 bases short, with 8 bases between. The CDR3 consists of 14 residues. Germline V lookup: CDR1 SGHRS, CDR2 YFSETQ. The CDR3 region is CASSLGEMNTEAFF. The DNA of the CDR3 is TGCGCCAGCAGCTTAGGGGAGATGAACACTGAAGCTTTCTTT.